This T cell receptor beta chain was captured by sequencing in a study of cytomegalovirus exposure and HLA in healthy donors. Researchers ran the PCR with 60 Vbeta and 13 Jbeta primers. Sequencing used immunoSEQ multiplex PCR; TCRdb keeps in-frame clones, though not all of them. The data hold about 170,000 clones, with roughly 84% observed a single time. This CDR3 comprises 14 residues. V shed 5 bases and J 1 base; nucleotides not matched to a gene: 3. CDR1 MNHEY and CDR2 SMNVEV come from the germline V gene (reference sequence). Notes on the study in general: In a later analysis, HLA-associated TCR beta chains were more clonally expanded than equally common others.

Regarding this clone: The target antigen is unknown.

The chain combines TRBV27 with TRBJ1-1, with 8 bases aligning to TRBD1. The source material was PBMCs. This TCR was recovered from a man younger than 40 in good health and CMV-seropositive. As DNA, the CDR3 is TGTGCCAGCAGTCCCGGGACAGGGAACACTGAAGCTTTCTTT. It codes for CASSPGTGNTEAFF.